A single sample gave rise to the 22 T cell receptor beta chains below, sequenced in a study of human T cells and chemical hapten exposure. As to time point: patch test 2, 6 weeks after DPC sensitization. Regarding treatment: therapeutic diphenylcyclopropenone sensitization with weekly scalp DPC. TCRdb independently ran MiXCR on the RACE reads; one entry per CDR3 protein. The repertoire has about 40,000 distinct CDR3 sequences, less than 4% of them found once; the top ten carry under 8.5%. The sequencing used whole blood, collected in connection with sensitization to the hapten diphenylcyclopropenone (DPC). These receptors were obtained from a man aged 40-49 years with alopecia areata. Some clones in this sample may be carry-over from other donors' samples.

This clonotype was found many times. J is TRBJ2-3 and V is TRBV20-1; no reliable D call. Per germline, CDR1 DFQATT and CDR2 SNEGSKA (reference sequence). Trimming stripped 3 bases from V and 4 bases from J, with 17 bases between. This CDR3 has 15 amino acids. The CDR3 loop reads CSARKDLIKSDTQYF. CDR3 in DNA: TGCAGTGCTAGGAAGGACCTTATTAAATCAGATACGCAGTATTTT.

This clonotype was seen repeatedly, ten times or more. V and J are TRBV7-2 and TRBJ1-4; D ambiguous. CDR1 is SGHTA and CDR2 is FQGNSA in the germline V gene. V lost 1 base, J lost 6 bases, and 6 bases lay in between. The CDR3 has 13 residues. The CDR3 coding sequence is TGTGCCAGCAGCTTAGGACCCGATGAAAAACTGTTTTTT. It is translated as CASSLGPDEKLFF. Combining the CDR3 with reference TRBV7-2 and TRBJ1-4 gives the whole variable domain GAGVSQSPSNKVTEKGKDVELRCDPISGHTALYWYRQSLGQGLEFLIYFQGNSAPDKSGLPSDRFSAERTGGSVSTLTIQRTQQEDSAVYLCASSLGPDEKLFFGSGTQLSVL.

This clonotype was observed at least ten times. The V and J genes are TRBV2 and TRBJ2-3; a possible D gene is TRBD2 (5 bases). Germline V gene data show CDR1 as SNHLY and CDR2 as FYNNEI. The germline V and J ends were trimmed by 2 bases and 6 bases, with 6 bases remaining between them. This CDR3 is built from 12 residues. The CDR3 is CASSERRDTQYF. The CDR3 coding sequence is TGTGCCAGCAGTGAACGGAGGGATACGCAGTATTTT.

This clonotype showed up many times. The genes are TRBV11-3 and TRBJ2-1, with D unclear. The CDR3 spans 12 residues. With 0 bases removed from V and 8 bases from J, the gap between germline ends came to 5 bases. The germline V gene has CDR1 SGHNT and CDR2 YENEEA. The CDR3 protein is CASSLDEDEQFF. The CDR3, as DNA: TGTGCCAGCAGCTTAGACGAGGATGAGCAGTTCTTC.

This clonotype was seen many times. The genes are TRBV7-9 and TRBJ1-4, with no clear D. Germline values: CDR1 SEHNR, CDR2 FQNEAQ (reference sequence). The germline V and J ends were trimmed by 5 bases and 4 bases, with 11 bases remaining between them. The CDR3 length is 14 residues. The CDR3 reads CASSLQGFNEKLFF. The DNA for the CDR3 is TGTGCCAGCAGCCTGCAAGGGTTTAATGAAAAACTGTTTTTT.

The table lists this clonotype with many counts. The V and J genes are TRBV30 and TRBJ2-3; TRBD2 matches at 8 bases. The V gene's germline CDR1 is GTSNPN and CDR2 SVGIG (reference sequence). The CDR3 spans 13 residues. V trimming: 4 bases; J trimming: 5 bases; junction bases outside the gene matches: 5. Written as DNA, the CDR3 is TGTGCCTGGACTAGCGGGCTGGGAGATACGCAGTATTTT. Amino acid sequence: CAWTSGLGDTQYF.

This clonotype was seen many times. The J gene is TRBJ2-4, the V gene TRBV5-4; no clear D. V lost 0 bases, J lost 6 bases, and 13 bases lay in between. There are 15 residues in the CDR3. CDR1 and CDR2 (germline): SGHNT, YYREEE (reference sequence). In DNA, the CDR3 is TGTGCCAGCAGCTTGGAAGGTGCAGGAAGAAACATTCAGTACTTC. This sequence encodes CASSLEGAGRNIQYF.

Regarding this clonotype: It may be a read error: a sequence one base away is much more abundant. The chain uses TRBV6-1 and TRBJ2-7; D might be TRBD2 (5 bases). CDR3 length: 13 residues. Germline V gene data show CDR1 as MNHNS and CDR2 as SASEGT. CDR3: CTSSKRGSYEQYF. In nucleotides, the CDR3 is TGTACCAGCAGTAAACGGGGATCCTACGAGCAGTACTTC.

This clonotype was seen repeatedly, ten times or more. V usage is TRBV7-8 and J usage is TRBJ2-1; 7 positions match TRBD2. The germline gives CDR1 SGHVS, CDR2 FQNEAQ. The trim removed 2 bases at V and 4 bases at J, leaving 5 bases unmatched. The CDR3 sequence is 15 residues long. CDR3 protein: CASSLTAGPYNEQFF. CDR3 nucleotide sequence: TGTGCCAGCAGCTTAACAGCGGGGCCTTACAATGAGCAGTTCTTC.

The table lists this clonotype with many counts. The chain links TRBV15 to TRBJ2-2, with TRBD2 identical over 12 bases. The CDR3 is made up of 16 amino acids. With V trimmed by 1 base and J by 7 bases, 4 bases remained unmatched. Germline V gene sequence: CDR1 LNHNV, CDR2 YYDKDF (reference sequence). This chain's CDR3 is CATSRGLAGDDGELFF. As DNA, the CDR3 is TGTGCCACCAGCAGAGGACTAGCGGGAGATGACGGGGAGCTGTTTTTT.

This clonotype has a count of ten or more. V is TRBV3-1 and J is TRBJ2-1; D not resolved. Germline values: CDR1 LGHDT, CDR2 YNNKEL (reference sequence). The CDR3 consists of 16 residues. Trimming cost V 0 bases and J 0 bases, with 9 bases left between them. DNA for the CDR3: TGTGCCAGCAGCCAAGAATTTGGGGACTCCTACAATGAGCAGTTCTTC. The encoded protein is CASSQEFGDSYNEQFF.

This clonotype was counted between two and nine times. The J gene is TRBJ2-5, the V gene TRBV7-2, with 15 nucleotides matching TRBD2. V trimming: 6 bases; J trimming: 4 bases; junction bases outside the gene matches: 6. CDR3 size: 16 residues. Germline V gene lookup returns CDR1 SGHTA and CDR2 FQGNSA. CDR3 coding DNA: TGTGCCAGCAGTTTCCCGGGACTAGCGGGAGGAGAGACCCAGTACTTC. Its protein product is CASSFPGLAGGETQYF.

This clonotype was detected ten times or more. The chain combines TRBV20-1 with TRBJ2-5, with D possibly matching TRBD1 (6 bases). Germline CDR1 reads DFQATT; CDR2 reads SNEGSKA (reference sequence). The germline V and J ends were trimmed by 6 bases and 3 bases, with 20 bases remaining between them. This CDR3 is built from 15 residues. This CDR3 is CSADGQTGTEETQYF. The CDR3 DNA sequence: TGCAGTGCGGACGGCCAAACAGGGACGGAAGAGACCCAGTACTTC.

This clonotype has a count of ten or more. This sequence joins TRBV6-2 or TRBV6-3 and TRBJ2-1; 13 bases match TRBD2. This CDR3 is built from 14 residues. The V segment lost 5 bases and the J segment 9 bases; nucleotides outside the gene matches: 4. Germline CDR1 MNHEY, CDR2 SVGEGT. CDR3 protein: CASSRTSGSGEQFF. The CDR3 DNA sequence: TGTGCCAGCAGTAGGACTAGCGGGAGTGGTGAGCAGTTCTTC.

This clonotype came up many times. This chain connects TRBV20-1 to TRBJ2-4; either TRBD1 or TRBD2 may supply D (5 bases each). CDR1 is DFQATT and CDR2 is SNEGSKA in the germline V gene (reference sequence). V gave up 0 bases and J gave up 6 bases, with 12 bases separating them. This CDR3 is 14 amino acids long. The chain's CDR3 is CSARETGTGNIQYF. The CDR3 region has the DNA TGCAGTGCTAGAGAGACGGGGACGGGAAACATTCAGTACTTC.

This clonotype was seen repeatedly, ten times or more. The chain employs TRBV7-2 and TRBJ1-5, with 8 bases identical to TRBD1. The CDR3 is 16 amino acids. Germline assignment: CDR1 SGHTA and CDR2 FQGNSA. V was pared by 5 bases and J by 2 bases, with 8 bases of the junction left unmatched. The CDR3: CASSPQGARGNQPQHF. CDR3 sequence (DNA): TGTGCCAGCAGCCCCCAGGGGGCCAGAGGCAATCAGCCCCAGCATTTT.

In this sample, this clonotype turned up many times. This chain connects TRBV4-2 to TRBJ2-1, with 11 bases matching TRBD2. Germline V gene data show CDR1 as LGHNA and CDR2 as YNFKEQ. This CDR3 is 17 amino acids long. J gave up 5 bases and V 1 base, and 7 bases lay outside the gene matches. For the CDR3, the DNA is TGTGCCAGCAGCCAAGGACTGGGACTAGCGGAGAACAATGAGCAGTTCTTC. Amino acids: CASSQGLGLAENNEQFF.

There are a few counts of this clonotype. The CDR3 protein is CASSPRDFYNEQFF. The CDR3 bases are TGCGCCAGCAGCCCTAGGGACTTCTACAATGAGCAGTTCTTC. The chain is built from TRBV5-1 and TRBJ2-1, with D possibly TRBD2 on 6 matching bases. Germline CDR1 SGHRS, CDR2 YFSETQ. V lost 4 bases and J lost 3, with 11 bases in between. There are 14 residues in the CDR3.

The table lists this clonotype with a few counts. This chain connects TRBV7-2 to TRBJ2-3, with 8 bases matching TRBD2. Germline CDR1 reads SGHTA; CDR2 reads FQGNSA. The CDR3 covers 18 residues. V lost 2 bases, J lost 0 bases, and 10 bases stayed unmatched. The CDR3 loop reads CASSLSVLAGSSTDTQYF. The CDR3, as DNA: TGTGCCAGCAGCTTATCAGTGCTAGCGGGTTCTAGCACAGATACGCAGTATTTT.

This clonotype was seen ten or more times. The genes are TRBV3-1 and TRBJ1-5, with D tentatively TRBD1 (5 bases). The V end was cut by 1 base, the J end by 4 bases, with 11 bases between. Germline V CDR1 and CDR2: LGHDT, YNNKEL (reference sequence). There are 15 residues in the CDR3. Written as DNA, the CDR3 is TGTGCCAGCAGCCAAGGGAGGGGCGGGAATCAGCCCCAGCATTTT. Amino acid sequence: CASSQGRGGNQPQHF.

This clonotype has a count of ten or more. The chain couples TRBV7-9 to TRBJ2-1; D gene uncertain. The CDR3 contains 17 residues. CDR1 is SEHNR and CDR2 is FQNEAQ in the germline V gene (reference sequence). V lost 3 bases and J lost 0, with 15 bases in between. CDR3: CASSFPEAARSYNEQFF. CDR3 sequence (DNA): TGTGCCAGCAGCTTCCCAGAGGCAGCCCGCTCCTACAATGAGCAGTTCTTC.

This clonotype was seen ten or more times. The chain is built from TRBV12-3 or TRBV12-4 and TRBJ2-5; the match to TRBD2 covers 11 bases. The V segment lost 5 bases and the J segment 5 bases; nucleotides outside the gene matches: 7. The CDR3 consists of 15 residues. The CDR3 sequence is CASSKLAGALETQYF. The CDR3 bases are TGTGCCAGCAGTAAACTAGCGGGAGCCCTGGAGACCCAGTACTTC.